These 18 T cell receptor beta chains were sequenced from one sample in a study of control samples from healthy donors and cancer patients. The assay was immunoSEQ multiplex PCR, and TCRdb's table has in-frame clones only and misses some. The data show roughly 150,000 clones, about 93% seen once. Input material: blood. The receptor set was obtained from a man between 50 and 59 years old in good health.

The rearrangement links TRBV12-3 or TRBV12-4 to TRBJ2-7, with a possible D match to TRBD1 (6 bases). Deletions cut 5 bases from V and 9 bases from J, with 14 bases between. This CDR3 comprises 12 residues. The CDR3 DNA reads as TGTGCCAGCAGTCCCACAGGGCCGGGGCAGTACTTC. This gives the protein CASSPTGPGQYF.

The rearrangement uses TRBV5-1 and TRBJ2-3; no reliable D call. Germline V lookup: CDR1 SGHRS, CDR2 YFSETQ. V lost 4 bases and J 2 bases, leaving 11 bases between the germline ends. The CDR3 has 14 amino acids. In DNA, the CDR3 is TGCGCCAGCAGCAAAAACTCGCACACAGATACGCAGTATTTT. Protein product: CASSKNSHTDTQYF.

CDR3 in amino acids: CASSSASGINTGELFF. CDR3 DNA sequence: TGCGCCAGCAGCTCCGCTAGCGGGATAAACACCGGGGAGCTGTTTTTT. The J gene is TRBJ2-2, the V gene TRBV5-1; TRBD2 matches at 9 bases. J gave up 2 bases and V 3 bases, and 5 bases lay outside the gene matches. In germline, CDR1 is SGHRS, CDR2 YFSETQ. This CDR3 spans 16 amino acids.

The rearrangement links TRBV6-5 to TRBJ2-7; 8 bases are a match to TRBD1. CDR1 is MNHEY and CDR2 is SVGAGI in the germline V gene. V was pared by 2 bases and J by 6 bases, with 3 bases of the junction left unmatched. The CDR3 length is 13 residues. The CDR3 coding sequence is TGTGCCAGCAGTTACAACAGGGGGAGCGAGCAGTACTTC. Residues: CASSYNRGSEQYF.

The V call is TRBV27, the J call TRBJ1-4, with D unclear. The germline V gene has CDR1 MNHEY and CDR2 SMNVEV (reference sequence). V was trimmed by 4 bases and J by 5 bases, leaving 14 bases between them. The CDR3 is made up of 15 amino acids. The CDR3 is CASSSPGLVNEKLFF. The CDR3 DNA reads as TGTGCCAGCAGTTCCCCTGGGCTGGTCAATGAAAAACTGTTTTTT.

The chain uses TRBV24-1 and TRBJ2-7, with TRBD2 identical over 13 bases. CDR1 and CDR2 (germline): KGHDR, SFDVKD. This CDR3 comprises 18 residues. The ends lost 2 bases at V and 6 bases at J; junction bases unmatched: 12. The CDR3 protein is CATSDSRGTSGIGGEQYF. CDR3 DNA sequence: TGTGCCACCAGTGATTCGCGTGGGACTAGCGGGATTGGAGGCGAGCAGTACTTC.

The genes are TRBV12-5 and TRBJ2-1, with 14 bases lining up with TRBD2. Germline V gene lookup returns CDR1 LGHNT and CDR2 FRNRAP. V shed 3 bases and J 8 bases; nucleotides not matched to a gene: 6. The CDR3 is 16 residues long. CDR3 region: CASGFLGTSGSYEQFF. DNA of the CDR3: TGTGCTAGTGGTTTCCTTGGGACTAGCGGGAGTTATGAGCAGTTCTTC. The variable domain in full, completed from reference TRBV12-5 and TRBJ2-1, reads DARVTQTPRHKVTEMGQEVTMRCQPILGHNTVFWYRQTMMQGLELLAYFRNRAPLDDSGMPKDRFSAEMPDATLATLKIQPSEPRDSAVYFCASGFLGTSGSYEQFFGPGTRLTVL.

The rearrangement links TRBV5-1 to TRBJ2-3; no definite D call. The CDR3 runs 13 residues. V was trimmed by 7 bases and J by 0 bases, leaving 9 bases between them. The germline V gene encodes CDR1 SGHRS and CDR2 YFSETQ. The CDR3 DNA sequence: TGCGCCAGCCACTCCGTCAGCACAGATACGCAGTATTTT. As protein: CASHSVSTDTQYF.

The rearrangement joins TRBV19 to TRBJ2-2, with D unresolved. Trimming took 7 bases from V and 0 from J, leaving 9 bases between them. The CDR3 contains 14 residues. The germline CDR1 and CDR2 sequences are LNHDA and SQIVND (reference sequence). CDR3 region: CASKRHTNTGELFF. For the CDR3, the DNA is TGTGCCAGTAAGAGGCACACGAACACCGGGGAGCTGTTTTTT. The complete variable domain, with remaining parts taken from reference TRBV19 and TRBJ2-2, reads DGGITQSPKYLFRKEGQNVTLSCEQNLNHDAMYWYRQDPGQGLRLIYYSQIVNDFQKGDIAEGYSVSREKKESFPLTVTSAQKNPTAFYLCASKRHTNTGELFFGEGSRLTVL.

The chain joins TRBV5-1 to TRBJ1-2; the D is unclear. Germline CDR1 and CDR2: SGHRS and YFSETQ. The CDR3 totals 15 residues. Trimming removed 0 bases at V and 2 bases at J, with 11 bases between. In DNA form, the CDR3 reads TGCGCCAGCAGCTTGGCCCCCACAGAAAACTATGGCTACACCTTC. Protein sequence: CASSLAPTENYGYTF.

The rearrangement uses TRBV14 and TRBJ1-2, with D tentatively TRBD1 (5 bases). This CDR3 has 17 amino acids. Trimming removed 1 base from V and 8 bases from J, with 23 bases in between. Looked up from germline, CDR1 is SGHDN and CDR2 is FVKESK. The CDR3 region has the DNA TGTGCCAGCAGCCAAGGGAGTGAGGGATCCAGGGTATACGGCTACACCTTC. Its protein product is CASSQGSEGSRVYGYTF.

The count of this clone is one. The V gene is TRBV7-9, the J gene TRBJ2-2; D unclear. Germline V gene lookup returns CDR1 SEHNR and CDR2 FQNEAQ (reference sequence). The CDR3 totals 17 residues. V lost 1 base, J lost 1 base, and 13 bases lay in between. The CDR3, as DNA: TGTGCCAGCAGCTTAGGGTCCAAACTATTGAACACCGGGGAGCTGTTTTTT. Translation gives CASSLGSKLLNTGELFF.

This clone was picked up a small number of times. The chain recombines TRBV5-1 with TRBJ1-1; a weak D match, TRBD1 (6 bases). CDR3 length: 13 residues. Deletions cut 3 bases from V and 1 base from J, with 7 bases between. Looked up from germline, CDR1 is SGHRS and CDR2 is YFSETQ. This CDR3 is CASSSQGNTEAFF. In DNA form, the CDR3 reads TGCGCCAGCAGCTCACAGGGGAACACTGAAGCTTTCTTT.

The chain joins TRBV2 to TRBJ1-4; no clear D gene. Looked up from germline, CDR1 is SNHLY and CDR2 is FYNNEI. There are 12 residues in the CDR3. Trimming removed 4 bases at V and 2 bases at J, with 2 bases between. The CDR3 sequence is CASSGTNEKLFF. CDR3 DNA: TGTGCCAGCAGTGGGACTAATGAAAAACTGTTTTTT.

The chain links TRBV5-1 to TRBJ2-1; TRBD1 matches 10 bases. The J segment lost 2 bases and the V segment lost 1 base, leaving 6 bases of the junction unmatched. Germline V gives CDR1 SGHRS, CDR2 YFSETQ. The CDR3 contains 17 residues. The CDR3 nucleotides read TGCGCCAGCAGCTTGAGGACAGGGGGATATACCTACAATGAGCAGTTCTTC. This sequence encodes CASSLRTGGYTYNEQFF.

This chain connects TRBV6-6 to TRBJ2-7; TRBD1 matches 9 bases. CDR1 MNHNY and CDR2 SVGAGI come from the germline V gene (reference sequence). Trimming cost V 6 bases and J 2 bases; bases outside gene matches: 8. The CDR3 sequence is 15 residues long. The CDR3 DNA reads as TGTGCCAGCAGCACAGGGGGCGGCGAGCCCTACGAGCAGTACTTC. This encodes CASSTGGGEPYEQYF.

The rearrangement joins TRBV28 to TRBJ1-2; D ambiguous. The CDR3 runs to 14 residues. Trimming removed 3 bases from V and 4 bases from J, with 12 bases in between. The germline V gene encodes CDR1 MDHEN and CDR2 SYDVKM. CDR3 amino acids: CASSFGSFAYGYTF. The CDR3 bases are TGTGCCAGCAGTTTCGGCAGTTTTGCCTATGGCTACACCTTC.

This sequence joins TRBV6-5 and TRBJ2-7; D not resolved. The CDR3 spans 12 residues. V dropped 7 bases and J dropped 0 bases, with 7 bases sitting between them. CDR1 is MNHEY, CDR2 SVGAGI, per germline. CDR3 residues: CASKAHSYEQYF. For the CDR3, the DNA is TGTGCCAGCAAGGCCCACTCCTACGAGCAGTACTTC.